This TCR beta chain was identified in a study of shared T cell receptors in the human thymus. The V gene lost 3 bases and the J gene lost 8 bases, with 14 bases spanning the gap. CDR1 and CDR2 (germline): MDHEN, SYDVKM. This CDR3 spans 14 amino acids. The table came from immunoSEQ multiplex PCR; TCRdb's copy has only in-frame clones and leaves some out. The sample carries approximately 760,000 clones, 75% to 90% recorded once. The same data also contributed to another study, on human thymus T cells. Per that paper: In corrective heart surgery, resections were taken, and these provided the thymus tissue. Biased V and J segment usage appeared in thymus and peripheral blood. Thymic repertoires from unrelated individuals overlapped highly, related research reported.

The clonotype comes from a girl under three years old with a congenital heart defect. The rearrangement joins TRBV28 to TRBJ2-1; unclear D gene. What was sequenced was thymocytes. The CDR3 DNA follows: TGTGCCAGCAGTTTTGGGCAGCTTGCCGATGAGCAGTTCTTC. It translates to CASSFGQLADEQFF.